This record covers a single T cell receptor (beta chain). Under the authors' procedure: Amplification of reference gene primers was used by the study to estimate nucleated cell counts. TCRdb's table, derived via immunoSEQ multiplex PCR, lists solely in-frame clones and lacks some. V, J and clone size derive from that table, while D and trimming were established from the DNA sequence. The data contain roughly 160,000 clones, roughly 83% of them seen just once; the ten biggest clones take up 2.9%. The data are from a study of blood T cell repertoires in COVID-19. Study-level background: Italy, Spain and the United States were the sources of the convalescent and acute COVID-19 samples.

The TCR comes from a woman aged 60 to 75 with acute or convalescent COVID-19. Sequenced input: peripheral blood.

CDR3 nucleotides: TGTGCCAGCAAACGGGGAGGAACCGGGGAGCTGTTTTTT. As protein: CASKRGGTGELFF. This chain connects TRBV28 to TRBJ2-2, with TRBD2 as a possible D gene (6 bases). This CDR3 has 13 residues. V lost 7 bases, J lost 5 bases, and 11 bases lay in between. Per the germline V gene, CDR1 is MDHEN and CDR2 is SYDVKM.